This T cell receptor (beta chain) was recovered during a study of blood T cell repertoires in COVID-19 (dated by TCRdb to 2019 to 2021). Study-wide context: Samples covering the acute and convalescent phases of COVID-19 were provided by collaborators in the United States, Italy and Spain. The prospective study material was composed of cDNA or gDNA derived from T cells, B-cell-depleted T cells, or PBMCs. Subjects who had been exposed to COVID-19, were actively infected with it, or had recovered from it provided the deeply sampled blood TCRbeta repertoires that made up the dataset. The repertoires were released in a freely available public database intended as a resource for research on the immune response to SARS-CoV-2. Samples came from the ongoing ImmuneRACE study (first 160 participants) plus 1,254 subjects from 6 global collaborators. Nearly every sample came with metadata listing a de-identified subject ID, COVID-19 status, age in years and sex. HLA class I and class II types, where available, came from metadata supplied by the sample provider rather than from assay-based typing. Beyond this particular receptor, the publication reports: The amount of clinical and demographic metadata varied by source and participant and was provided uncurated.

Each collaborating institution followed its own protocols to collect whole blood in K2EDTA tubes. For TCRbeta analysis, collaborator samples were shipped as frozen whole blood, as isolated PBMCs, or as DNA extracted from either sample type. There are 19 amino acids in the CDR3, from cysteine to phenylalanine inclusive. Just the 57-base CDR3 DNA is kept, in frame starting at base 1. CDR1 is given as MDHEN and CDR2 as SYDVKM, both from the germline V gene. Trimming removed 1 base from V and 1 base from J; the gene matches leave 13 bases unexplained. The immunoSEQ Assay, a bias-controlled multiplex PCR, was used to amplify TCRbeta CDR3 regions from genomic DNA. Turning to the authors' computational methods: Nucleated cell counts per sample were estimated from amplification of reference gene primers within the assay. Sequence reads were collapsed and filtered to measure the absolute abundance of every unique TCRbeta CDR3 rearrangement. For each sample, productive Simpson clonality was calculated by taking the square root of Simpson's diversity index across productive rearrangements. In TCRdb, the immuneACCESS table is reduced to in-frame sequences with V and J assigned. These tables do not hold every clone; where another copy was compared, an unresolved V gene accounts for under half, and the others remain unexplained. The V and J calls and clone size were taken over from that table, and D and trimming were inferred from the DNA. The sample table lists under 200,000 clones, roughly 86% of them with a count of one. The ten most abundant clones make up roughly 7% of the sample.

In regard to this clone: There is no known antigen for this receptor. No much larger clone is present one base from it, and per-base qualities are unavailable.

The sequenced material came from peripheral blood. The clonotype was recovered from a woman of 80 years or more in a cohort sampled during active or convalescent COVID-19. The V and J segments used are TRBV28 and TRBJ2-3; 8 bases in the middle match TRBD2. The DNA sequence is TGTGCCAGCAGTTTATATCCACTAGCGGTTGGGGGTGGCACAGATACGCAGTATTTT. Its translation reads: CASSLYPLAVGGGTDTQYF.